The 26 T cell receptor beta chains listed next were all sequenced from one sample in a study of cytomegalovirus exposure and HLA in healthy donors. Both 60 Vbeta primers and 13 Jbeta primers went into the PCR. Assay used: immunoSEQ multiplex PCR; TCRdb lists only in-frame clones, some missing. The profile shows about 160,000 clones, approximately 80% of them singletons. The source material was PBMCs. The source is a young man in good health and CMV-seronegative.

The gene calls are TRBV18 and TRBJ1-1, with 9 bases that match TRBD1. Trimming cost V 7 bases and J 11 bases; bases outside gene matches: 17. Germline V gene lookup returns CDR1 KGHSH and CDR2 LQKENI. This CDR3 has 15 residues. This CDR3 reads CASFGPGQGVLRAFF. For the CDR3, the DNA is TGTGCCAGCTTCGGTCCGGGACAGGGTGTATTGCGGGCTTTCTTT.

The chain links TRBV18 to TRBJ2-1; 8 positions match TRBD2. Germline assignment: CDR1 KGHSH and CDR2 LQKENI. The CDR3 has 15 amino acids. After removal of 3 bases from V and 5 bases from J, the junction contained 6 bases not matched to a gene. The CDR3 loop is CASSPGGGGDNEQFF. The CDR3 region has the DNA TGTGCCAGCTCACCCGGGGGGGGCGGGGACAATGAGCAGTTCTTC.

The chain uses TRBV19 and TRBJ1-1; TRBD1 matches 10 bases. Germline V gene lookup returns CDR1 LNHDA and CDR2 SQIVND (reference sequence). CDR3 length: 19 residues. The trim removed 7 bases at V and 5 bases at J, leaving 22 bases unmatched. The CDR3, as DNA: TGTGCCAGTAAAGGGAGAACCCGGGACGTCTGGGACAGGGGAACTGAAGCTTTCTTT. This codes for CASKGRTRDVWDRGTEAFF.

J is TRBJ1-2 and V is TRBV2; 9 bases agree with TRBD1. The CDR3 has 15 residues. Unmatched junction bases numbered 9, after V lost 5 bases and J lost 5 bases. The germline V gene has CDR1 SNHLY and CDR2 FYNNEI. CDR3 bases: TGTGCCAGCAGTCCTCAAACCGGGACAGGGTATGGCTACACCTTC. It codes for CASSPQTGTGYGYTF. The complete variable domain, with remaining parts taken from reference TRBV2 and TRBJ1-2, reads EPEVTQTPSHQVTQMGQEVILRCVPISNHLYFYWYRQILGQKVEFLVSFYNNEISEKSEIFDDQFSVERPDGSNFTLKIRSTKLEDSAMYFCASSPQTGTGYGYTFGSGTRLTVV.

The chain's CDR3 is CASSQNRVGNIQYF. CDR3 coding DNA: TGTGCCAGCAGTCAGAACAGGGTAGGGAACATTCAGTACTTC. This chain connects TRBV28 to TRBJ2-4, with D possibly being TRBD1 (6 bases). V lost 5 bases and J lost 7, with 15 bases in between. The CDR3 length is 14 residues. The germline CDR1 and CDR2 sequences are MDHEN and SYDVKM.

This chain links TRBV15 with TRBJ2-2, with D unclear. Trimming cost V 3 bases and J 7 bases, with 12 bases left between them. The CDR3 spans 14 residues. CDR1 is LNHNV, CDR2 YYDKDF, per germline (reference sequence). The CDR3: CATSSRGTVGELFF. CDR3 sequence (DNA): TGTGCCACCAGCAGCCGAGGCACGGTCGGGGAGCTGTTTTTT.

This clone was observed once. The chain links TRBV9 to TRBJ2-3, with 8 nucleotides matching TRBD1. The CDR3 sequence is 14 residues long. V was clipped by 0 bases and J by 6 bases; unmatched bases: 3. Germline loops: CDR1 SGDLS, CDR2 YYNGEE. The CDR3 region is CASSVVGDRDTQYF. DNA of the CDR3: TGTGCCAGCAGCGTAGTAGGGGACAGGGATACGCAGTATTTT.

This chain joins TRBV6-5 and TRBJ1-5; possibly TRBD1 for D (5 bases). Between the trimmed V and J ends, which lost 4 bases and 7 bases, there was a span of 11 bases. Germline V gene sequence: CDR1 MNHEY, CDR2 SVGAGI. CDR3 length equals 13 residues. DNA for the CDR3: TGTGCCAGCAGTTCGGGCAGGGCCCAGCCCCAGCATTTT. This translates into CASSSGRAQPQHF.

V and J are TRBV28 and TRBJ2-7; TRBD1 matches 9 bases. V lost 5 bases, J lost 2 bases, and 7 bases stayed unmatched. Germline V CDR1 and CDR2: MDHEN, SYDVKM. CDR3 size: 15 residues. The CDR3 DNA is TGTGCCAGCAGTGAAACAGGGGGCTACGCCTACGAGCAGTACTTC. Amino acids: CASSETGGYAYEQYF.

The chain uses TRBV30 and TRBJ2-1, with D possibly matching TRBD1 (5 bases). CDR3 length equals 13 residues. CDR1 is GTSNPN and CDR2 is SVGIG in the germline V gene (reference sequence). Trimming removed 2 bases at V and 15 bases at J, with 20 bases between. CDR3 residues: CAWSPLQGPGGFF. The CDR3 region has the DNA TGTGCCTGGAGTCCCCTTCAGGGTCCTGGTGGGTTCTTC.

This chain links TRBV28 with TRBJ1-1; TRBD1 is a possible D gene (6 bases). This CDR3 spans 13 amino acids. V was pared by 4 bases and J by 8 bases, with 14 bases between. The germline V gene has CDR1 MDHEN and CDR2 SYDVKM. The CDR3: CASSSTGLGEAFF. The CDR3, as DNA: TGTGCCAGCAGTTCCACAGGGCTGGGCGAAGCTTTCTTT. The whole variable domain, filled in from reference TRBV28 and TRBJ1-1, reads DVKVTQSSRYLVKRTGEKVFLECVQDMDHENMFWYRQDPGLGLRLIYFSYDVKMKEKGDIPEGYSVSREKKERFSLILESASTNQTSMYLCASSSTGLGEAFFGQGTRLTVV.

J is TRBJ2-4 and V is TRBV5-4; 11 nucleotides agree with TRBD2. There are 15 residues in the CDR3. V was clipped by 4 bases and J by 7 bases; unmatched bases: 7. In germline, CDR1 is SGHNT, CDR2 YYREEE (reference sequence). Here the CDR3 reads CASSEPGTSGNIQYF. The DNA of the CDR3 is TGTGCCAGCAGCGAGCCCGGGACTAGCGGTAACATTCAGTACTTC. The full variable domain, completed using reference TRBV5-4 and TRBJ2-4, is ETGVTQSPTHLIKTRGQQVTLRCSSQSGHNTVSWYQQALGQGPQFIFQYYREEENGRGNFPPRFSGLQFPNYSSELNVNALELDDSALYLCASSEPGTSGNIQYFGAGTRLSVL.

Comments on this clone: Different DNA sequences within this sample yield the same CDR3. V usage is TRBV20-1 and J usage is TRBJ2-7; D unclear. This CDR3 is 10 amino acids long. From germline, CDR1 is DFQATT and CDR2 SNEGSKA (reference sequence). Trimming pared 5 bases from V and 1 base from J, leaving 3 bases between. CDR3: CSASSYEQYF. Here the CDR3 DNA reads TGCAGTGCTTCTTCCTACGAGCAGTACTTC.

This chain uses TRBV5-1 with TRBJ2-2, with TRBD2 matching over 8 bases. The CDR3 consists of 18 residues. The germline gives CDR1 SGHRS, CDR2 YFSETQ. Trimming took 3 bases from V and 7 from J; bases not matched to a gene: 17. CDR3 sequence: CASSSLSDPGLVGGELFF. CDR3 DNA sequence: TGCGCCAGCAGCTCCCTGTCAGATCCGGGACTAGTGGGCGGGGAGCTGTTTTTT. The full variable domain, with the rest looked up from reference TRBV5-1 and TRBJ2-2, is KAGVTQTPRYLIKTRGQQVTLSCSPISGHRSVSWYQQTPGQGLQFLFEYFSETQRNKGNFPGRFSGRQFSNSRSEMNVSTLELGDSALYLCASSSLSDPGLVGGELFFGEGSRLTVL.

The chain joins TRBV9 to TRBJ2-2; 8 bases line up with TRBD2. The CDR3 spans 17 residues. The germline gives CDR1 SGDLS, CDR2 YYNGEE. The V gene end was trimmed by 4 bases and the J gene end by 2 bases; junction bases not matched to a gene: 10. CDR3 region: CASSPGGGGINTGELFF. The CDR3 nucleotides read TGTGCCAGCAGCCCGGGAGGGGGGGGGATCAACACCGGGGAGCTGTTTTTT.

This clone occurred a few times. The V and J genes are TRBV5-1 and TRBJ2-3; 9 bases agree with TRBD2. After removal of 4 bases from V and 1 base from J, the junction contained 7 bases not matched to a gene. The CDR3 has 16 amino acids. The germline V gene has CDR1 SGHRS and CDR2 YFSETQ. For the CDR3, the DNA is TGCGCCAGCAGCCCGGGGGTAGCGGGGGGCACAGATACGCAGTATTTT. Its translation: CASSPGVAGGTDTQYF.

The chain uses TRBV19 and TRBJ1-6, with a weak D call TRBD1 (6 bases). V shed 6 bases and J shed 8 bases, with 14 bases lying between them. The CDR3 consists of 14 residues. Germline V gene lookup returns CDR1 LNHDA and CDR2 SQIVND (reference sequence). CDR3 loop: CASRYLGQDSPLHF. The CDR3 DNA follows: TGTGCCAGTAGGTACCTGGGACAAGATTCACCCCTCCACTTT.

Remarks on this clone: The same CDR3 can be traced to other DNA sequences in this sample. The CDR3 sequence: CASSLTGGNTEAFF. DNA of the CDR3: TGTGCCAGCAGCTTAACAGGGGGAAACACTGAAGCTTTCTTT. V and J are TRBV7-3 and TRBJ1-1; D possibly corresponds to TRBD1 (6 bases). V was cut by 0 bases and J by 2 bases, with 7 bases left in between. CDR1 is SGHTA and CDR2 is FQGTGA in the germline V gene. This CDR3 is 14 amino acids long. The complete variable domain, with remaining parts taken from reference TRBV7-3 and TRBJ1-1, reads GAGVSQTPSNKVTEKGKYVELRCDPISGHTALYWYRQSLGQGPEFLIYFQGTGAADDSGLPNDRFFAVRPEGSVSTLKIQRTERGDSAVYLCASSLTGGNTEAFFGQGTRLTVV.

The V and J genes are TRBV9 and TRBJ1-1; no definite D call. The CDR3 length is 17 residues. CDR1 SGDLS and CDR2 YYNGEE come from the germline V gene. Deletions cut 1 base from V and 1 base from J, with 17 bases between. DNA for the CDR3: TGTGCCAGCAGCGTACAGCACGATAGGAGCGAGAACACTGAAGCTTTCTTT. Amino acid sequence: CASSVQHDRSENTEAFF. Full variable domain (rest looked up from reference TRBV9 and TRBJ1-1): DSGVTQTPKHLITATGQRVTLRCSPRSGDLSVYWYQQSLDQGLQFLIQYYNGEERAKGNILERFSAQQFPDLHSELNLSSLELGDSALYFCASSVQHDRSENTEAFFGQGTRLTVV.

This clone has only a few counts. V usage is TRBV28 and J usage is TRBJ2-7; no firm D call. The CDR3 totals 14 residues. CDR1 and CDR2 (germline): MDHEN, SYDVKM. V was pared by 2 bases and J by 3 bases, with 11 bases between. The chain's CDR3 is CASSLRALVYEQYF. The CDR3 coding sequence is TGTGCCAGCAGTTTAAGAGCTTTGGTCTACGAGCAGTACTTC.

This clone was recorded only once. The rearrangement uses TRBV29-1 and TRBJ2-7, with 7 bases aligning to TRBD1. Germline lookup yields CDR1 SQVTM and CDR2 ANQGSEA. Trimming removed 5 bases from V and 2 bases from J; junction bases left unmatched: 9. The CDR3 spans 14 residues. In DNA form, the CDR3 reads TGCAGCGTTTTTCACCGGGACAGCCCCTACGAGCAGTACTTC. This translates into CSVFHRDSPYEQYF.

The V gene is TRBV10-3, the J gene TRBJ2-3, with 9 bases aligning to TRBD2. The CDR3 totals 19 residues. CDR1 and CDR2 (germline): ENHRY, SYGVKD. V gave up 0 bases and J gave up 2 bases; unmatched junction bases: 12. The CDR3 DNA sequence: TGTGCCATCAGTGAGTCGATCCGACTAGCGGCACTACCCACAGATACGCAGTATTTT. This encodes CAISESIRLAALPTDTQYF.

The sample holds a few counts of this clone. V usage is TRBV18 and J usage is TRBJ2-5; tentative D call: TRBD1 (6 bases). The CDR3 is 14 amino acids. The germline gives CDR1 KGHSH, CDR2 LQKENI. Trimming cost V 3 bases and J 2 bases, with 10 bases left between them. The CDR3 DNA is TGTGCCAGCTCACCGTCGGGACATCAAGAGACCCAGTACTTC. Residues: CASSPSGHQETQYF.

CDR3 in amino acids: CASSLTGSGANVLTF. DNA of the CDR3: TGTGCCAGCAGCCTTACAGGTTCTGGGGCCAACGTCCTGACTTTC. This rearrangement joins TRBV7-3 to TRBJ2-6; perhaps TRBD1 as D (5 bases). The CDR3 extends over 15 amino acids. Trimming took 5 bases from V and 1 from J, leaving 9 bases between them. CDR1 and CDR2 from the germline V gene are SGHTA and FQGTGA.

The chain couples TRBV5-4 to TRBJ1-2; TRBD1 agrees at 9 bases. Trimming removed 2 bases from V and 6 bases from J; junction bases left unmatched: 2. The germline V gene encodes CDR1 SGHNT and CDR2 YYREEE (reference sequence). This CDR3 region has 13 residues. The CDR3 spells CASSLQGADGYTF. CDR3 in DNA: TGTGCCAGCAGCTTACAGGGGGCGGATGGCTACACCTTC.

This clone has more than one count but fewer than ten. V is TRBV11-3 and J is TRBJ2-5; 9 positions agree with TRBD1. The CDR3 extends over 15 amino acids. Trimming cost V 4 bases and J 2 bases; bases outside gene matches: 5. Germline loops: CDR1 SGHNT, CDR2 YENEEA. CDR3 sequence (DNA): TGTGCCAGCAGCTCAAGGACAGGGGTACAAGAGACCCAGTACTTC. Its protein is CASSSRTGVQETQYF.